The entry below gives a single TCR beta chain sequence along with its context. No antigen is known for it. The donors were part of the validation cohort of 120 subjects. That cohort was separate from the first cohort, which comprised fewer than 800 subjects. Method: immunoSEQ multiplex PCR; TCRdb's copy keeps in-frame clones and lacks some. The sample has about 160,000 clones, roughly nine tenths seen once. The sample is drawn from a study of cytomegalovirus exposure and HLA in healthy donors. Overall study results and limits: The authors listed approximately 150 TCR beta chains as cytomegalovirus-associated.

There are 13 residues in the CDR3. Germline V gene data show CDR1 as SGHRS and CDR2 as YFSETQ. Trimming removed 3 bases at V and 3 bases at J, with 7 bases between. Sequencing used PBMCs. The chain combines TRBV5-1 with TRBJ1-3, with TRBD1 as a possible D gene (5 bases). This receptor was obtained from a woman aged 25-40 years in good health and CMV-seronegative. DNA of the CDR3: TGCGCCAGCAGCTGGGACGGTGGAAACACCATATATTTT. Translating gives CASSWDGGNTIYF.